Shown below are 19 T cell receptor beta chains from a single sample sequenced in a study of blood T cell repertoires in COVID-19. The assay was immunoSEQ multiplex PCR, and TCRdb's table has in-frame clones only and misses some. The sample contains about 240,000 clones, approximately 86% of which appear only once. The sample comprised peripheral blood. These TCRs come from a human donor in a cohort sampled during active COVID-19.

There are a few counts of this clone. The chain combines TRBV18 with TRBJ1-2; tentative D call: TRBD1 (5 bases). With 5 bases removed from V and 4 bases from J, the gap between germline ends came to 17 bases. Germline V gene lookup returns CDR1 KGHSH and CDR2 LQKENI. CDR3 length: 15 residues. CDR3 DNA: TGTGCCAGCTCATTTGGACAACCTAAAGGCTATGGCTACACCTTC. Amino acid sequence: CASSFGQPKGYGYTF.

On this clone: Additional DNA sequences in this sample encode the identical CDR3. V and J are TRBV5-1 and TRBJ2-1; a weak D match, TRBD1 (5 bases). The CDR3 is made up of 14 amino acids. Trimming left V 0 bases short and J 3 bases short, with 7 bases between. The germline gives CDR1 SGHRS, CDR2 YFSETQ. The CDR3 DNA is TGCGCCAGCAGCTTGGGACAGAGCTACAATGAGCAGTTCTTC. This encodes CASSLGQSYNEQFF.

This chain links TRBV7-9 with TRBJ2-3; 7 bases map to TRBD2. V dropped 3 bases and J dropped 0; count of bases not matched to a gene: 6. This CDR3 has 16 amino acids. Germline V gives CDR1 SEHNR, CDR2 FQNEAQ (reference sequence). For the CDR3, the DNA is TGTGCCAGCAGCTTCCTGAGCGGGGCAAGCACAGATACGCAGTATTTT. Its translation is CASSFLSGASTDTQYF.

The gene calls are TRBV7-9 and TRBJ2-1; TRBD2 aligns across 13 bases. The germline V gene has CDR1 SEHNR and CDR2 FQNEAQ (reference sequence). The V gene end was trimmed by 4 bases and the J gene end by 9 bases; junction bases not matched to a gene: 6. The length of the CDR3 is 15 residues. The CDR3 DNA sequence: TGTGCCAGCAGCTCGACTAGCGGGGGGAGAACTGAGCAGTTCTTC. Translated: CASSSTSGGRTEQFF.

This clone appeared once. This chain joins TRBV6-5 and TRBJ2-3, with TRBD1 identical over 8 bases. Trimming took 2 bases from V and 3 from J; bases not matched to a gene: 4. Per the germline V gene, CDR1 is MNHEY and CDR2 is SVGAGI. The CDR3 extends over 15 amino acids. The CDR3 spells CASSYTRGRTDTQYF. CDR3 in DNA: TGTGCCAGCAGTTACACCAGGGGGCGGACAGATACGCAGTATTTT.

This clone has more than one count but fewer than ten. The chain is built from TRBV7-8 and TRBJ2-7, with 8 bases that match TRBD1. The CDR3 is made up of 16 amino acids. The germline CDR1 and CDR2 sequences are SGHVS and FQNEAQ. The ends lost 4 bases at V and 6 bases at J; junction bases unmatched: 14. The CDR3 nucleotides read TGTGCCAGCAGCTCACGAGACCAGGGGGCGCGTTCCGAGCAGTACTTC. Translated: CASSSRDQGARSEQYF.

The chain links TRBV3-1 (or the pseudogene TRBV3-2) to TRBJ1-2; D not certain. CDR1 is LGHDT, CDR2 YNNKEL, per germline (reference sequence). The CDR3 runs 14 residues. Trimming took 2 bases from V and 4 from J, leaving 11 bases between them. The CDR3 loop is CASSQRRSVYGYTF. CDR3 in DNA: TGTGCCAGCAGCCAACGTCGGAGCGTCTATGGCTACACCTTC.

This clone has ten or more counts. The chain is built from TRBV10-1 and TRBJ2-3, with TRBD2 as a possible D gene (6 bases). V shed 0 bases and J shed 4 bases, with 8 bases lying between them. This CDR3 spans 14 amino acids. CDR1 WNHNN and CDR2 SYGVQD come from the germline V gene (reference sequence). CDR3 sequence reads: CASSESTSSDTQYF. CDR3 nucleotides: TGCGCCAGCAGTGAGTCGACTAGTTCAGATACGCAGTATTTT.

The V call is TRBV7-9, the J call TRBJ1-1; 10 bases line up with TRBD1. The CDR3 runs 15 residues. CDR1 and CDR2 (germline): SEHNR, FQNEAQ (reference sequence). Trimming removed 5 bases from V and 4 bases from J; junction bases left unmatched: 7. CDR3 loop: CASSPGTGVGTEAFF. For the CDR3, the DNA is TGTGCCAGCAGCCCGGGGACAGGGGTGGGCACTGAAGCTTTCTTT.

This chain connects TRBV11-3 to TRBJ2-1; 10 bases map to TRBD2. This CDR3 has 18 amino acids. Germline trimming cut 1 base from V and 4 bases from J; bases unmatched to any gene: 10. Germline CDR1 is SGHNT and CDR2 is YENEEA. CDR3 region: CASSLVVGGLAAYNEQFF. The CDR3 DNA is TGTGCCAGCAGCTTAGTGGTGGGAGGACTAGCGGCATACAATGAGCAGTTCTTC.

The J gene is TRBJ1-1, the V gene TRBV19; D uncertain. The CDR3 is 14 residues long. CDR1 and CDR2 (germline): LNHDA, SQIVND (reference sequence). Trimming cost V 4 bases and J 3 bases, with 12 bases left between them. The CDR3 region is CASSKTDYYTEAFF. The CDR3 nucleotides read TGTGCCAGTAGTAAAACCGATTACTACACTGAAGCTTTCTTT.

CDR3: CASTPRRQVYEQYF. CDR3 nucleotide sequence: TGTGCCAGCACTCCCCGAAGACAAGTCTACGAGCAGTACTTC. The chain joins TRBV6-5 to TRBJ2-7; the D is unclear. Trimming pared 7 bases from V and 3 bases from J, leaving 16 bases between. Germline V gene lookup returns CDR1 MNHEY and CDR2 SVGAGI. The CDR3 is 14 amino acids.

The rearrangement uses TRBV7-9 and TRBJ2-2, with TRBD1 as a possible D gene (6 bases). The CDR3 sequence is 17 residues long. Germline CDR1 SEHNR, CDR2 FQNEAQ (reference sequence). Trimming left V 5 bases short and J 4 bases short, with 20 bases between. The CDR3 sequence: CASSAKTGGLSTGELFF. In nucleotides, the CDR3 is TGTGCCAGCAGCGCCAAGACAGGAGGTCTGAGCACCGGGGAGCTGTTTTTT.

This clone was seen only once. The chain links TRBV9 to TRBJ2-7, with D perhaps matching TRBD1 (6 bases). V was cut by 0 bases and J by 0 bases, with 10 bases left in between. In germline, CDR1 is SGDLS, CDR2 YYNGEE. The CDR3 has 15 residues. The CDR3 DNA reads TGTGCCAGCAGCGTAGAGGACAGTAGCTCCTACGAGCAGTACTTC. It specifies CASSVEDSSSYEQYF. The full variable domain, its missing parts supplied by reference TRBV9 and TRBJ2-7, is DSGVTQTPKHLITATGQRVTLRCSPRSGDLSVYWYQQSLDQGLQFLIQYYNGEERAKGNILERFSAQQFPDLHSELNLSSLELGDSALYFCASSVEDSSSYEQYFGPGTRLTVT.

V is TRBV7-9 and J is TRBJ2-1; 10 bases map to TRBD2. The CDR3 runs to 15 residues. CDR1 and CDR2 (germline): SEHNR, FQNEAQ (reference sequence). The ends lost 4 bases at V and 8 bases at J; junction bases unmatched: 8. CDR3 nucleotide sequence: TGTGCCAGCAGCTCCTGGACTAGCGGTCTGGATGAGCAGTTCTTC. It is translated as CASSSWTSGLDEQFF.

The chain uses TRBV7-9 and TRBJ2-5; TRBD1 agrees at 11 bases. The V gene end was trimmed by 4 bases and the J gene end by 5 bases; junction bases not matched to a gene: 9. The CDR3 is made up of 16 amino acids. Germline V gene lookup returns CDR1 SEHNR and CDR2 FQNEAQ (reference sequence). The CDR3 DNA sequence: TGTGCCAGCAGCTCAGGACAGGGGGCTTTCGTTGAGACCCAGTACTTC. Its protein product is CASSSGQGAFVETQYF.

The CDR3 bases are TGTGCCAGCAGCTTACATCAGGCTAGCGGGAGAAATGAGCAGTTCTTC. Protein: CASSLHQASGRNEQFF. The V call is TRBV7-6, the J call TRBJ2-1; 10 bases line up with TRBD2. J lost 7 bases, V lost 2 bases, and 8 bases had no gene match. Germline V gene lookup returns CDR1 SGHVS and CDR2 FNYEAQ. The CDR3 has 16 residues.

This chain links TRBV5-1 with TRBJ2-5; TRBD1 matches at 7 bases. The CDR3 runs 16 residues. V shed 3 bases, J shed 5 bases, and the junction held 13 bases outside the gene matches. Germline loops: CDR1 SGHRS, CDR2 YFSETQ. The DNA for the CDR3 is TGCGCCAGCAGCTGGGGGAACAGGGGAGAAGGGGAGACCCAGTACTTC. Translation gives CASSWGNRGEGETQYF. Looking up the rest from reference TRBV5-1 and TRBJ2-5 gives the full variable domain: KAGVTQTPRYLIKTRGQQVTLSCSPISGHRSVSWYQQTPGQGLQFLFEYFSETQRNKGNFPGRFSGRQFSNSRSEMNVSTLELGDSALYLCASSWGNRGEGETQYFGPGTRLLVL.

The gene calls are TRBV5-4 and TRBJ2-3; 13 bases match TRBD2. The CDR3 sequence is 18 residues long. CDR1 and CDR2 (germline): SGHNT, YYREEE (reference sequence). J was trimmed by 0 bases and V by 3 bases; bases with no gene match: 7. The CDR3 is CASSSRGGLAGSTDTQYF. CDR3 DNA sequence: TGTGCCAGCAGCTCCAGAGGGGGACTAGCGGGAAGCACAGATACGCAGTATTTT.